The 22 T cell receptor beta chains in this list originate from one sample, sequenced in a study of cytomegalovirus exposure and HLA in healthy donors. PCR employed 60 Vbeta and 13 Jbeta primers. Repertoires were generated with immunoSEQ multiplex PCR, while TCRdb's copy carries only in-frame clones and drops some. The sample carries approximately 100,000 clones, approximately 80% recorded once. Sequenced input: PBMCs. All receptors come from a female donor in good health and CMV-seropositive.

The chain employs TRBV7-2 and TRBJ2-2, with D perhaps matching TRBD1 (5 bases). CDR3 length: 14 amino acids. The germline CDR1 and CDR2 sequences are SGHTA and FQGNSA. V lost 3 bases and J lost 7, with 12 bases in between. In nucleotides, the CDR3 is TGTGCCAGCAGCTTGGCCAGGGCAAACGGGGAGCTGTTTTTT. It codes for CASSLARANGELFF. Combining the CDR3 with reference TRBV7-2 and TRBJ2-2 gives the whole variable domain GAGVSQSPSNKVTEKGKDVELRCDPISGHTALYWYRQSLGQGLEFLIYFQGNSAPDKSGLPSDRFSAERTGGSVSTLTIQRTQQEDSAVYLCASSLARANGELFFGEGSRLTVL.

V and J are TRBV19 and TRBJ1-4, with a possible D match to TRBD1 (5 bases). The germline V gene has CDR1 LNHDA and CDR2 SQIVND (reference sequence). V lost 9 bases and J lost 8, with 13 bases in between. CDR3 size: 12 residues. The CDR3 is CASRERMEKLFF. The CDR3 nucleotides are TGTGCCAGCAGGGAAAGGATGGAAAAACTGTTTTTT.

The chain employs TRBV11-1 and TRBJ1-1; tentative D call: TRBD1 (5 bases). Trimming took 1 base from V and 2 from J, leaving 17 bases between them. The germline V gene has CDR1 SGHAT and CDR2 FQDESV (reference sequence). The CDR3 length is 17 residues. In DNA form, the CDR3 reads TGTGCCAGCAGCTTAGTTGATAGGGGCAGAGCCAACACTGAAGCTTTCTTT. It is translated as CASSLVDRGRANTEAFF.

V is TRBV4-3 and J is TRBJ1-1; D unresolved. Germline V lookup: CDR1 LGHNA, CDR2 YSLEER. V gave up 6 bases and J gave up 1 base, with 6 bases separating them. CDR3 length: 12 amino acids. CDR3 nucleotides: TGCGCCAGCAGGGGCTGGAACACTGAAGCTTTCTTT. Protein: CASRGWNTEAFF.

V and J are TRBV2 and TRBJ2-1; D is possibly TRBD2 (7 bases). Trimming left V 8 bases short and J 0 bases short, with 26 bases between. CDR1 and CDR2 (germline): SNHLY, FYNNEI. This CDR3 spans 19 amino acids. The CDR3 is CASLQGGGRKISSYNEQFF. The CDR3 DNA reads TGTGCCAGCCTACAAGGGGGGGGGAGAAAAATCAGCTCCTACAATGAGCAGTTCTTC.

In this sample, this clone turned up a few times. The CDR3 here is CATSSGQYREAFF. The CDR3 bases are TGTGCCACCAGCAGCGGGCAGTACAGGGAAGCTTTCTTT. The gene calls are TRBV15 and TRBJ1-1; TRBD1 might be the D (5 bases). This CDR3 region has 13 residues. V gave up 3 bases and J gave up 8 bases, with 13 bases separating them. CDR1 and CDR2 from the germline V gene are LNHNV and YYDKDF (reference sequence).

Only one count was recorded for this clone. This chain connects TRBV30 to TRBJ2-2, with 7 bases fitting TRBD1. Germline lookup yields CDR1 GTSNPN and CDR2 SVGIG (reference sequence). This CDR3 spans 16 amino acids. The V gene end was trimmed by 0 bases and the J gene end by 0 bases; junction bases not matched to a gene: 4. The CDR3 sequence: CAWSVPGTANTGELFF. CDR3 in DNA: TGTGCCTGGAGTGTGCCAGGGACAGCGAACACCGGGGAGCTGTTTTTT.

The gene calls are TRBV12-5 and TRBJ2-1; 8 bases fit TRBD2. Germline V gene data show CDR1 as LGHNT and CDR2 as FRNRAP. Trimming at V came to 5 bases and at J to 9 bases, leaving 9 bases not matched to a gene. The CDR3 is 14 residues long. In DNA form, the CDR3 reads TGTGCTAGTGGTGAGACCCGGGCGGGAGGTGAGCAGTTCTTC. Its translation: CASGETRAGGEQFF.

This clone was seen a few times. The chain combines TRBV7-2 with TRBJ1-5; D may be TRBD1 (5 bases). CDR1 is SGHTA and CDR2 is FQGNSA in the germline V gene. V lost 1 base, J lost 5 bases, and 9 bases lay in between. This CDR3 is built from 14 residues. The CDR3 protein is CASSLGRQHQPQHF. In DNA form, the CDR3 reads TGTGCCAGCAGCTTAGGGAGACAGCATCAGCCCCAGCATTTT.

The chain joins TRBV28 to TRBJ2-7; 10 bases align to TRBD1. The V gene's germline CDR1 is MDHEN and CDR2 SYDVKM. V lost 6 bases to trimming and J lost 3 bases; unmatched junction nucleotides: 8. This CDR3 region has 15 residues. CDR3 sequence (DNA): TGTGCCAGCAGGCCGACAGGGGGCACTTTCTACGAGCAGTACTTC. This gives the protein CASRPTGGTFYEQYF.

This clone was recorded a few times. The chain couples TRBV4-1 to TRBJ2-3; 9 bases are shared with TRBD2. V dropped 1 base and J dropped 2; count of bases not matched to a gene: 7. The CDR3 totals 17 residues. Germline CDR1 reads MGHRA; CDR2 reads YSYEKL. CDR3 in DNA: TGCGCCAGCAGCCAAGGGTTGCGGGGGGGCCCCACAGATACGCAGTATTTT. Translated, it gives CASSQGLRGGPTDTQYF.

The chain couples TRBV23-1 to TRBJ1-5; 7 positions agree with TRBD1. TRBV23-1 qualifies as an ORF whose function is uncertain. This CDR3 region has 18 residues. With 2 bases clipped from V and 6 bases from J, the junction kept 16 bases outside the gene matches. The CDR3 DNA reads TGCGCCAGCAGTCAAGGCCAAGGAGAGACAGGGTTCGGTCAGCCCCAGCATTTT. This translates into CASSQGQGETGFGQPQHF.

V gene TRBV6-1 combines with J gene TRBJ2-3; tentative D call: TRBD2 (6 bases). V lost 2 bases and J lost 6, with 12 bases in between. The germline gives CDR1 MNHNS, CDR2 SASEGT. The CDR3 covers 14 residues. The DNA of the CDR3 is TGTGCCAGCAGTGAAAGGGCGGGGAGGGATACGCAGTATTTT. This translates into CASSERAGRDTQYF.

Here the CDR3 DNA reads TGTGCCTGGAGTGCCCCAGCGGGGGCTTACAATGAGCAGTTCTTC. This translates into CAWSAPAGAYNEQFF. The V gene is TRBV30, the J gene TRBJ2-1; 8 nucleotides match TRBD2. CDR3 length: 15 amino acids. Trimming at V came to 1 base and at J to 4 bases, leaving 6 bases not matched to a gene. The germline V gene has CDR1 GTSNPN and CDR2 SVGIG (reference sequence).

The CDR3 region has the DNA TGTGCCAGCAGAACACTAGCGGGAGGCACCGGGGAGCTGTTTTTT. Protein: CASRTLAGGTGELFF. V is TRBV5-4 and J is TRBJ2-2; TRBD2 matches at 12 bases. CDR3 length equals 15 residues. With V trimmed by 5 bases and J by 4 bases, 3 bases remained unmatched. CDR1 and CDR2 from the germline V gene are SGHNT and YYREEE (reference sequence).

The gene calls are TRBV7-9 and TRBJ2-3; D not resolved. This CDR3 comprises 17 residues. Germline V lookup: CDR1 SEHNR, CDR2 FQNEAQ (reference sequence). The V and J ends lost 10 bases and 2 bases respectively, with 25 bases between them. CDR3 nucleotides: TGTGCCACCGTAATAGTTTCCTCACCTGTCGACACAGATACGCAGTATTTT. Residues: CATVIVSSPVDTDTQYF.

The chain is built from TRBV5-1 and TRBJ2-1; 11 positions match TRBD2. The germline gives CDR1 SGHRS, CDR2 YFSETQ. J lost 7 bases, V lost 3 bases, and 9 bases had no gene match. The CDR3 covers 16 residues. Written as DNA, the CDR3 is TGCGCCAGCAGCTATTATAGCGGGGGGGCCGAGAATGAGCAGTTCTTC. It specifies CASSYYSGGAENEQFF.

The CDR3 DNA follows: TGTGCCAGCAGCGATGGACAGGGCCTAGCGGGAGTCAGCACAGATACGCAGTATTTT. It is translated as CASSDGQGLAGVSTDTQYF. The J gene is TRBJ2-3, the V gene TRBV7-3; 10 nucleotides align to TRBD2. J lost 0 bases, V lost 5 bases, and 14 bases had no gene match. This CDR3 region has 19 residues. The germline CDR1 and CDR2 sequences are SGHTA and FQGTGA.

The rearrangement links TRBV5-1 to TRBJ1-4, with D uncertain. Trimming removed 1 base from V and 3 bases from J, with 10 bases in between. The CDR3 has 15 amino acids. From germline, CDR1 is SGHRS and CDR2 YFSETQ. Here the CDR3 DNA reads TGCGCCAGCAGCTTGAAGTTTAGCTCTAATGAAAAACTGTTTTTT. It codes for CASSLKFSSNEKLFF. Based on the CDR3 plus reference TRBV5-1 and TRBJ1-4, the full variable domain is KAGVTQTPRYLIKTRGQQVTLSCSPISGHRSVSWYQQTPGQGLQFLFEYFSETQRNKGNFPGRFSGRQFSNSRSEMNVSTLELGDSALYLCASSLKFSSNEKLFFGSGTQLSVL.

In its sample, this clone was seen a few times. The chain is built from TRBV27 and TRBJ2-1, with 7 positions matching TRBD2. CDR1 MNHEY and CDR2 SMNVEV come from the germline V gene (reference sequence). The V segment lost 5 bases and the J segment 6 bases; nucleotides outside the gene matches: 13. The CDR3 covers 16 residues. In nucleotides, the CDR3 is TGTGCCAGCAGTCCGCATGGGGGAGGGACCTCCAATGAGCAGTTCTTC. It encodes CASSPHGGGTSNEQFF.

The chain links TRBV19 to TRBJ2-1; 10 bases fit TRBD2. The germline CDR1 and CDR2 sequences are LNHDA and SQIVND (reference sequence). Unmatched junction bases numbered 6, after V lost 5 bases and J lost 8 bases. There are 14 residues in the CDR3. The DNA for the CDR3 is TGTGCCAGTAGTGAGCGGGGGGGCCTGGATGAGCAGTTCTTC. Protein product: CASSERGGLDEQFF.

V and J are TRBV5-1 and TRBJ2-5; 11 nucleotides line up with TRBD2. This CDR3 is built from 15 residues. From germline, CDR1 is SGHRS and CDR2 YFSETQ. V gave up 1 base and J gave up 5 bases; unmatched junction bases: 4. CDR3 protein: CASSLTSGRVETQYF. Here the CDR3 DNA reads TGCGCCAGCAGCTTGACTAGCGGGAGAGTTGAGACCCAGTACTTC.